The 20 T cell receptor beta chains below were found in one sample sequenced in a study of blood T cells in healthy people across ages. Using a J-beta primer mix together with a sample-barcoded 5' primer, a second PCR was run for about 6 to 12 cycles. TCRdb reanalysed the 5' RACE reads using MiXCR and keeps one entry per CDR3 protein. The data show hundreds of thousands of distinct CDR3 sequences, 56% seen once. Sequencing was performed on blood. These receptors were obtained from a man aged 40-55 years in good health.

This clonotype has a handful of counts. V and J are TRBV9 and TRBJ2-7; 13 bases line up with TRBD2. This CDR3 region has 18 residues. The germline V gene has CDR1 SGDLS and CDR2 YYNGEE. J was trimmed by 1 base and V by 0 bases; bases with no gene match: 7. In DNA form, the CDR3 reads TGTGCCAGCAGCGTAGGTACTAGCGGGAGGGATACTTCCTACGAGCAGTACTTC. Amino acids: CASSVGTSGRDTSYEQYF.

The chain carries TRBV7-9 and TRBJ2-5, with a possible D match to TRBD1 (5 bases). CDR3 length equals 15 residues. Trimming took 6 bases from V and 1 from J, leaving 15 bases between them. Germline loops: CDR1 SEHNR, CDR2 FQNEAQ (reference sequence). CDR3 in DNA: TGTGCCAGCAGAAGAACAGGATCTGGCCAAGAGACCCAGTACTTC. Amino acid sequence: CASRRTGSGQETQYF.

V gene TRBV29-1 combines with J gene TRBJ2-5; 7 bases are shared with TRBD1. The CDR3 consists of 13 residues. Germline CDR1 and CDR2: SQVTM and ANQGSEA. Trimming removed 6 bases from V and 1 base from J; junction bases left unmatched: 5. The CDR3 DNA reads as TGCAGCGTAAGACCAGGGGGCCAAGAGACCCAGTACTTC. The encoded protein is CSVRPGGQETQYF. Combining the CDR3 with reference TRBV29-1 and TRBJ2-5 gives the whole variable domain SAVISQKPSRDICQRGTSLTIQCQVDSQVTMMFWYRQQPGQSLTLIATANQGSEATYESGFVIDKFPISRPNLTFSTLTVSNMSPEDSSIYLCSVRPGGQETQYFGPGTRLLVL.

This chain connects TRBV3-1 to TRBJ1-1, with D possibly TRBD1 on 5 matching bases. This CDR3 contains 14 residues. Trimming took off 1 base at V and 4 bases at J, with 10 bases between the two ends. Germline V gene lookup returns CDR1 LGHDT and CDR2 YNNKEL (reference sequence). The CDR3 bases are TGTGCCAGCAGCCAAGCCGGGGGGGTCACTGAAGCTTTCTTT. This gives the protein CASSQAGGVTEAFF.

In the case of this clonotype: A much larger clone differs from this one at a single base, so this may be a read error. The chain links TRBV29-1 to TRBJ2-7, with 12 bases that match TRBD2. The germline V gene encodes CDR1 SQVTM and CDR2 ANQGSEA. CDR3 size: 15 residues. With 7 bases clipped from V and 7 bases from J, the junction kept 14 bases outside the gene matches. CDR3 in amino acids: CSGDPGLAGGHEQYF. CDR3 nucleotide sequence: TGCAGCGGCGATCCGGGGCTAGCGGGAGGGCATGAGCAGTACTTC.

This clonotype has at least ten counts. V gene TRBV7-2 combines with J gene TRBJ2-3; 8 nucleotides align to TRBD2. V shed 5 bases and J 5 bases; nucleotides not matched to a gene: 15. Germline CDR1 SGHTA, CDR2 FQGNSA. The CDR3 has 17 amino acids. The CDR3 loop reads CASSPLELAASGDTQYF. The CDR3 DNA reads TGTGCCAGCAGCCCACTGGAACTAGCGGCGAGCGGAGATACGCAGTATTTT.

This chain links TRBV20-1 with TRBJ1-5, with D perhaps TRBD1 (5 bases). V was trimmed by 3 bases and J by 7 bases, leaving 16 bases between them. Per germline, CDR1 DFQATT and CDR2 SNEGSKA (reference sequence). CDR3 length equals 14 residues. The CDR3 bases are TGCAGTGCTAGGAGCTATGACAGCAGCCAGCCCCAGCATTTT. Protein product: CSARSYDSSQPQHF.

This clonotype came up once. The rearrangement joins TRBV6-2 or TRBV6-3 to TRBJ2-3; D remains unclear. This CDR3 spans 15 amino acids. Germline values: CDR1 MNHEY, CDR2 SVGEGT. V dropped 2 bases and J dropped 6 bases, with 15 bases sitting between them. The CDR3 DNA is TGTGCCAGCAGTTACACTGGCCCCCCCACGGATACGCAGTATTTT. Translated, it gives CASSYTGPPTDTQYF.

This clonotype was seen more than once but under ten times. The CDR3 region is CASSYSVRLADNEQFF. In DNA form, the CDR3 reads TGTGCCAGCAGTTACTCGGTTAGACTAGCGGACAATGAGCAGTTCTTC. V usage is TRBV6-6 and J usage is TRBJ2-1, with TRBD2 matching over 9 bases. The germline V gene has CDR1 MNHNY and CDR2 SVGAGI (reference sequence). The CDR3 extends over 16 amino acids. V trimming: 0 bases; J trimming: 5 bases; junction bases outside the gene matches: 5.

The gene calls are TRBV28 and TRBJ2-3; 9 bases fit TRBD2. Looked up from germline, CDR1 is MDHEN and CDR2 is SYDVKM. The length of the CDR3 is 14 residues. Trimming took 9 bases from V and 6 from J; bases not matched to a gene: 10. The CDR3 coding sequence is TGTGCCAGTGAGACTAGCGGCTGGGGGGATACGCAGTATTTT. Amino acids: CASETSGWGDTQYF.

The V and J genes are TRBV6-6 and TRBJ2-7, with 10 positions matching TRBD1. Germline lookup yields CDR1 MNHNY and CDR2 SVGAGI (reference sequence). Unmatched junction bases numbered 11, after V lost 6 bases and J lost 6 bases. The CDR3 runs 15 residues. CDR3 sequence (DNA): TGTGCCAGCAGCCACACCGGGACAGGGGCTTTCGAGCAGTACTTC. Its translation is CASSHTGTGAFEQYF.

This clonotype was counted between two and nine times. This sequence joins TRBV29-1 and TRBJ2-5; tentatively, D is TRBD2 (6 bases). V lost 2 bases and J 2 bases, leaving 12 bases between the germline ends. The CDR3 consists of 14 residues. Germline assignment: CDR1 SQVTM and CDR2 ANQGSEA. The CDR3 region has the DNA TGCAGCGTTGAATACCGGGACTTACAAGAGACCCAGTACTTC. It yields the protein CSVEYRDLQETQYF.

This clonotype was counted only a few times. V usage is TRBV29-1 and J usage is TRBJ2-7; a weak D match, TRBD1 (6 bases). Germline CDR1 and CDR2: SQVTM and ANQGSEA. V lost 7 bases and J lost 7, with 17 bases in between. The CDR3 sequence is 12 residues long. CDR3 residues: CSAKTGSNEQYF. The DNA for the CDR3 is TGCAGCGCTAAGACAGGCTCCAATGAGCAGTACTTC.

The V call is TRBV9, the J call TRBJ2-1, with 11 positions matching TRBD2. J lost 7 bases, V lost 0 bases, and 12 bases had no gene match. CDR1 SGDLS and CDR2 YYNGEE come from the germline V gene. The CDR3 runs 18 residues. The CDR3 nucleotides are TGTGCCAGCAGCGTAGACCTTAGCGGGGGGGCGGTGGTAAATGAGCAGTTCTTC. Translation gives CASSVDLSGGAVVNEQFF.

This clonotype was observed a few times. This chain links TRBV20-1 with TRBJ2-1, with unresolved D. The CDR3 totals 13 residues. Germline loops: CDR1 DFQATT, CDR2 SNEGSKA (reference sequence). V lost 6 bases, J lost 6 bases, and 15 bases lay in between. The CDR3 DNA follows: TGCAGTGCGGGTACGACTTATGGCAATGAGCAGTTCTTC. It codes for CSAGTTYGNEQFF.

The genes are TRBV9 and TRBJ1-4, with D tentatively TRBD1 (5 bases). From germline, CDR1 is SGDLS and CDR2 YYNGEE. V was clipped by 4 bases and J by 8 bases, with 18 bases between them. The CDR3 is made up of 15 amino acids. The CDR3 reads CASSLTPGLQEKLFF. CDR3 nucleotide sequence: TGTGCCAGCAGCCTGACGCCGGGACTTCAGGAAAAACTGTTTTTT.

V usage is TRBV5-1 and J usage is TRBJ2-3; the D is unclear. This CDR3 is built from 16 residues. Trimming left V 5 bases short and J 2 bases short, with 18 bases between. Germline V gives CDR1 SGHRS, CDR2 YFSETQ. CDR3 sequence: CASRPLQSLITDTQYF. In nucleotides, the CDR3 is TGCGCCAGCAGACCACTACAGAGCCTAATCACAGATACGCAGTATTTT.

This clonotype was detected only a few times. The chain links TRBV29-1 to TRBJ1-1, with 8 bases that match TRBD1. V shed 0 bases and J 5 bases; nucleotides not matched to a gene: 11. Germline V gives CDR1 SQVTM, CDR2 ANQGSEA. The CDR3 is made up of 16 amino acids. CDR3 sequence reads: CSVEEPKTGVDTEAFF. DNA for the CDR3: TGCAGCGTTGAAGAACCAAAGACAGGGGTAGATACTGAAGCTTTCTTT.

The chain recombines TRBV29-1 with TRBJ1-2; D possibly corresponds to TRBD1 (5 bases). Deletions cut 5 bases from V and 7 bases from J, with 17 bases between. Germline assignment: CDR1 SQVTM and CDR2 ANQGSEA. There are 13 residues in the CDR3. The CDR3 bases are TGCAGCGTTCCGGAGGGGCAGCGCCGTGGCTACACCTTC. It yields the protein CSVPEGQRRGYTF.

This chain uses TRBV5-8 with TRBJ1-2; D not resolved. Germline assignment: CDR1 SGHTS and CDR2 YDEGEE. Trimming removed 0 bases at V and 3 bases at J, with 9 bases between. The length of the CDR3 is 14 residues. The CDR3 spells CASSLDSRYYGYTF. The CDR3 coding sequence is TGTGCCAGCAGCTTGGACTCTCGTTACTATGGCTACACCTTC.